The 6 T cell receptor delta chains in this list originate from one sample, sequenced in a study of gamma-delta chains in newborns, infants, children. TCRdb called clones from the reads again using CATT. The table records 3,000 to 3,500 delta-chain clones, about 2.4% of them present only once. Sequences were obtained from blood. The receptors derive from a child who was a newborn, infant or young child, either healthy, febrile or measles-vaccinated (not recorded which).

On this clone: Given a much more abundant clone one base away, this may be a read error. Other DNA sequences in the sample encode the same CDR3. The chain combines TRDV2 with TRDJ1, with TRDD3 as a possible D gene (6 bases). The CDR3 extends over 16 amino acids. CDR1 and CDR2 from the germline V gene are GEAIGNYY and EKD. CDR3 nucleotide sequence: TGCGCCTGTGCCGCGGTGGGGGCTGATGACACCGATAAACTCATCTTT. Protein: CACAAVGADDTDKLIF.

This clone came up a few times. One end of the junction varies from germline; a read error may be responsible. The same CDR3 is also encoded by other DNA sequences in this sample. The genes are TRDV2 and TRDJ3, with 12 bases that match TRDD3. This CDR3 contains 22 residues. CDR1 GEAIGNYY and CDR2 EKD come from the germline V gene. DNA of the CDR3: TGTGCCTGCGACACTCTGGACACCCTGGGGGATACGCACACCTGGGACACCCGACAGATGTTTTTC. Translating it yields CACDTLDTLGDTHTWDTRQMFF.

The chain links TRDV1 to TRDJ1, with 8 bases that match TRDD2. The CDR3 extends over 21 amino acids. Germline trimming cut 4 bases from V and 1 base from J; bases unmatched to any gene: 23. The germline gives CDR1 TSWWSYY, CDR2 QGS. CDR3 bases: TGTGCTCTTGGGGTAACCTTCCTAAAAAGGGCGGGGGGGTTCGGCACCGATAAACTCATCTTT. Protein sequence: CALGVTFLKRAGGFGTDKLIF.

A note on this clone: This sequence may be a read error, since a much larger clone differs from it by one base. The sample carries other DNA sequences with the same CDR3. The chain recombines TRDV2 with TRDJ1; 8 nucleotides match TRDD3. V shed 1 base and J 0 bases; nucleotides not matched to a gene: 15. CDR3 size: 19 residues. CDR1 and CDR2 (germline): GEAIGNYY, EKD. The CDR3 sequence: CACDTVGTGGYRDTDKLIF. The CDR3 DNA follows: TGTGCCTGTGACACGGTCGGAACTGGGGGGTACAGGGACACCGATAAACTCATCTTT.

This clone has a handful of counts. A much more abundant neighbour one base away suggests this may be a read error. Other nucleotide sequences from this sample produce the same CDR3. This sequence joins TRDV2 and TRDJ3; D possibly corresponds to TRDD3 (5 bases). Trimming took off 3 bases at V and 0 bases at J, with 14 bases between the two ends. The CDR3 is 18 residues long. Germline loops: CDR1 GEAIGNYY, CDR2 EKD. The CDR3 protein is CACDPAGSYSWDTRQMFF. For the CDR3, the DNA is TGTGCCTGTGACCCTGCTGGGTCTTACTCCTGGGACACCCGACAGATGTTTTTC.

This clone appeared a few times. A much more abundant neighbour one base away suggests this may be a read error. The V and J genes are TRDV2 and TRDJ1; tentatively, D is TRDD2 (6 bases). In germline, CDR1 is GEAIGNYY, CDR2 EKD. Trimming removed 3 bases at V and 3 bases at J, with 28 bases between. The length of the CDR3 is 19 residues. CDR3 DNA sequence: TGTGCCTGTGACCTAACTTCCTCCAGTTGGGCGTCTACACCCGATAAACTCATCTTT. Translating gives CACDLTSSSWASTPDKLIF.